The 32 T cell receptor beta chains given below trace back to one sample, sequenced in a study of post-analysis software for immune sequencing data. Whole-study findings and limits: About five TRBV segments occurring more often in patients than controls included TRBV5-6, TRBV5-1 and TRBV20-1.

Their antigens are not known. Unique molecular identifiers were built into the TCR beta cDNA libraries. TCRdb re-called the PCR reads through MiXCR, storing one row per CDR3 protein. This sample has 350,000 to 500,000 distinct CDR3 sequences, with about 40% found just once. The source material was blood. The receptors shown here come from a girl aged 2 to 10 with multiple sclerosis.

This sequence joins TRBV6-5 and TRBJ2-5; D is possibly TRBD1 (5 bases). The germline CDR1 and CDR2 sequences are MNHEY and SVGAGI. The CDR3 has 16 residues. Trimming took 0 bases from V and 11 from J, leaving 22 bases between them. DNA of the CDR3: TGTGCCAGCAGTTACTCGATAAACCAGGGTGGCAATGAGCAGTACTTC. It is translated as CASSYSINQGGNEQYF.

The V gene is TRBV15, the J gene TRBJ2-5; tentative D call: TRBD2 (6 bases). This CDR3 spans 14 amino acids. Trimming pared 0 bases from V and 5 bases from J, leaving 10 bases between. Germline CDR1 and CDR2: LNHNV and YYDKDF (reference sequence). In DNA form, the CDR3 reads TGTGCCACCAGCAGAGACCTGAGCGGGGAGACCCAGTACTTC. Protein sequence: CATSRDLSGETQYF.

The table lists this clonotype with a few counts. The rearrangement links TRBV7-9 to TRBJ2-1, with D hard to call. The V end lost 0 bases, the J end lost 0 bases, and 6 bases lay between the germline ends. Germline values: CDR1 SEHNR, CDR2 FQNEAQ (reference sequence). CDR3 size: 15 residues. The CDR3 DNA reads TGTGCCAGCAGCTTAGCGGCCGTCTCCTACAATGAGCAGTTCTTC. Encoded protein: CASSLAAVSYNEQFF. The variable domain in full, with the rest retrieved from reference TRBV7-9 and TRBJ2-1, is DTGVSQNPRHKITKRGQNVTFRCDPISEHNRLYWYRQTLGQGPEFLTYFQNEAQLEKSRLLSDRFSAERPKGSFSTLEIQRTEQGDSAMYLCASSLAAVSYNEQFFGPGTRLTVL.

The rearrangement links TRBV20-1 to TRBJ1-5; D is unresolved. The CDR3 spans 13 residues. V was cut by 3 bases and J by 7 bases, with 13 bases left in between. Germline CDR1 DFQATT, CDR2 SNEGSKA (reference sequence). CDR3 in amino acids: CSARPLDGQPQHF. The CDR3 DNA reads TGCAGTGCTAGGCCGCTCGATGGCCAGCCCCAGCATTTT.

The chain is built from TRBV10-3 and TRBJ1-2; D may be TRBD1 (5 bases). The germline V gene encodes CDR1 ENHRY and CDR2 SYGVKD. The V end was cut by 2 bases, the J end by 2 bases, with 12 bases between. This CDR3 has 15 amino acids. Here the CDR3 reads CAISEHQGENYGYTF. The CDR3 DNA follows: TGTGCCATCAGTGAGCATCAGGGTGAGAACTATGGCTACACCTTC.

Written as DNA, the CDR3 is TGTGCCAGCAGCCGAGGACAGGGACTATCCTACGAGCAGTACTTC. Encoded protein: CASSRGQGLSYEQYF. This sequence joins TRBV9 and TRBJ2-7; TRBD1 is a possible D gene (8 bases). Trimming took 4 bases from V and 1 from J, leaving 15 bases between them. Per germline, CDR1 SGDLS and CDR2 YYNGEE. The CDR3 sequence is 15 residues long.

This clonotype was counted only a few times. The J gene is TRBJ1-4, the V gene TRBV5-1; 10 bases are a match to TRBD1. Germline assignment: CDR1 SGHRS and CDR2 YFSETQ. This CDR3 region has 14 residues. The V segment lost 4 bases and the J segment 5 bases; nucleotides outside the gene matches: 2. The CDR3 nucleotides read TGCGCCAGCAGCGGGACAGGGGAGAATGAAAAACTGTTTTTT. Protein: CASSGTGENEKLFF.

The J gene is TRBJ2-4, the V gene TRBV6-2 or TRBV6-3; D perhaps matches TRBD2 (5 bases). The J call is doubtful: the DNA matches TRBJ2-7 better. The V gene's germline CDR1 is MNHEY and CDR2 SVGEGT. CDR3 size: 16 residues. The CDR3 DNA reads as TGTGCCAGCAGTGTGGAGAGCGGAAAATTTACCTACGAGCAGTACTTC. This translates into CASSVESGKFTYEQYF.

The chain employs TRBV28 and TRBJ2-5; D remains unclear. This CDR3 is built from 12 residues. Germline CDR1 MDHEN, CDR2 SYDVKM. V was clipped by 5 bases and J by 5 bases, with 9 bases between them. The CDR3 bases are TGTGCCAGCAGTCAGATCAGGGAGACCCAGTACTTC. Protein product: CASSQIRETQYF.

The chain links TRBV20-1 to TRBJ2-4; tentatively, D is TRBD1 or TRBD2 (5 bases each). The J call may be wrong; the DNA end is better matched by TRBJ2-7. From germline, CDR1 is DFQATT and CDR2 SNEGSKA (reference sequence). The CDR3 is made up of 11 amino acids. The CDR3 loop reads CSARGDLEQYF. CDR3 nucleotides: TGCAGTGCTAGAGGGGACCTCGAGCAGTACTTC.

This rearrangement joins TRBV28 to TRBJ2-1; the D is unclear. Germline V gene lookup returns CDR1 MDHEN and CDR2 SYDVKM. The CDR3 totals 17 residues. Trimming cost V 1 base and J 7 bases, with 20 bases left between them. This CDR3 is CASSLLGLLDGGNEQFF. CDR3 nucleotide sequence: TGTGCCAGCAGTTTATTAGGCTTGTTGGACGGTGGGAATGAGCAGTTCTTC.

This sequence joins TRBV6-5 and TRBJ2-4, with D unclear. Germline loops: CDR1 MNHEY, CDR2 SVGAGI. This CDR3 spans 14 amino acids. The V end lost 0 bases, the J end lost 13 bases, and 16 bases lay between the germline ends. CDR3 region: CASSYSLEAQEQYF. DNA for the CDR3: TGTGCCAGCAGTTACTCCTTAGAGGCCCAGGAGCAGTACTTC.

This chain uses TRBV5-5 with TRBJ2-7; the match to TRBD2 covers 10 bases. The ends lost 0 bases at V and 4 bases at J; junction bases unmatched: 10. This CDR3 comprises 17 residues. In germline, CDR1 is SGHKS, CDR2 YYEKEE (reference sequence). CDR3 nucleotide sequence: TGTGCCAGCAGCTTGGATTCTCTAGCGGGAGTAAGTTACGAGCAGTACTTC. Residues: CASSLDSLAGVSYEQYF. The whole variable domain, remainder taken from reference TRBV5-5 and TRBJ2-7, is DAGVTQSPTHLIKTRGQQVTLRCSPISGHKSVSWYQQVLGQGPQFIFQYYEKEERGRGNFPDRFSARQFPNYSSELNVNALLLGDSALYLCASSLDSLAGVSYEQYFGPGTRLTVT.

Of note for this clonotype: The junction departs from the called germline gene at one end, perhaps through a read error. This sequence joins TRBV7-7 and TRBJ2-1; D ambiguous. CDR3 length: 12 residues. Looked up from germline, CDR1 is SSHAT and CDR2 is FNYEAQ (reference sequence). The CDR3 region is CASSLEEGEQFF. CDR3 nucleotide sequence: TGTGCTAGCAGCTTAGAGGAAGGCGAGCAGTTCTTC.

This chain uses TRBV20-1 with TRBJ1-4; 7 bases fit TRBD1. V lost 2 bases to trimming and J lost 7 bases; unmatched junction nucleotides: 7. The CDR3 is 14 amino acids. Germline V gives CDR1 DFQATT, CDR2 SNEGSKA (reference sequence). In nucleotides, the CDR3 is TGCAGTGCTAGAATTGGTCAGGGGGGTGAAAAACTGTTTTTT. Translated: CSARIGQGGEKLFF.

Worth noting for this clonotype: One end of the junction does not line up with germline, which may come from a read error. V is TRBV7-3 and J is TRBJ2-4, with TRBD1 identical over 8 bases. The germline V gene encodes CDR1 SGHTA and CDR2 FQGTGA. This CDR3 comprises 13 residues. The CDR3 loop reads CASSFPLGQGVNF. The CDR3 DNA sequence: TGTGCCAGCAGCTTCCCCTTAGGACAGGGAGTTAACTTC. Complete variable domain (other parts from reference TRBV7-3 and TRBJ2-4): GAGVSQTPSNKVTEKGKYVELRCDPISGHTALYWYRQSLGQGPEFLIYFQGTGAADDSGLPNDRFFAVRPEGSVSTLKIQRTERGDSAVYLCASSFPLGQGVNFGAGTRLSVL.

The chain carries TRBV7-2 and TRBJ2-5; 9 positions match TRBD2. V shed 5 bases and J 4 bases; nucleotides not matched to a gene: 5. CDR3 length: 14 amino acids. Germline CDR1 and CDR2: SGHTA and FQGNSA. The CDR3 bases are TGTGCCAGCAGCCTTCAACTAGCGGGAGAGACCCAGTACTTC. It specifies CASSLQLAGETQYF. Full variable domain (outside the CDR3, taken from reference TRBV7-2 and TRBJ2-5): GAGVSQSPSNKVTEKGKDVELRCDPISGHTALYWYRQSLGQGLEFLIYFQGNSAPDKSGLPSDRFSAERTGGSVSTLTIQRTQQEDSAVYLCASSLQLAGETQYFGPGTRLLVL.

This clonotype was recorded once. J is TRBJ2-7 and V is TRBV9; 10 bases fit TRBD2. Germline CDR1 reads SGDLS; CDR2 reads YYNGEE. This CDR3 is built from 15 residues. Trimming took 2 bases from V and 4 from J; bases not matched to a gene: 6. The CDR3 DNA reads as TGTGCCAGCAGCGTGAACAGCGGGGGGGCTTACGAGCAGTACTTC. This gives the protein CASSVNSGGAYEQYF.

On this clonotype itself: The junction departs from the called germline gene at one end, perhaps through a read error. This rearrangement joins TRBV14 to TRBJ1-5; TRBD1 matches at 7 bases. Germline CDR1 reads SGHDN; CDR2 reads FVKESK. The CDR3 runs 13 residues. The CDR3 DNA follows: TGTGCCAGCAGCCGACAGGGCGATCAGCTCCAGCATTTT. This encodes CASSRQGDQLQHF.

This clonotype was detected only a few times. The chain carries TRBV28 and TRBJ2-5; D possibly uses TRBD1 or TRBD2 (6 bases each). The V gene's germline CDR1 is MDHEN and CDR2 SYDVKM. This CDR3 comprises 17 residues. V was clipped by 1 base and J by 1 base, with 16 bases between them. The CDR3 bases are TGTGCCAGCAGTTTATTGTGGGCGGGACACCTCCAAGAGACCCAGTACTTC. It translates to CASSLLWAGHLQETQYF. Looking up the rest from reference TRBV28 and TRBJ2-5 gives the full variable domain: DVKVTQSSRYLVKRTGEKVFLECVQDMDHENMFWYRQDPGLGLRLIYFSYDVKMKEKGDIPEGYSVSREKKERFSLILESASTNQTSMYLCASSLLWAGHLQETQYFGPGTRLLVL.

This clonotype was seen more than once but under ten times. The CDR3 loop is CASTDRTGINYGYTF. CDR3 sequence (DNA): TGCGCCAGCACCGACCGGACAGGGATCAACTATGGCTACACCTTC. The chain has TRBV5-1 and TRBJ1-2, with TRBD1 identical over 8 bases. V trimming: 6 bases; J trimming: 2 bases; junction bases outside the gene matches: 9. Germline V gene lookup returns CDR1 SGHRS and CDR2 YFSETQ. The CDR3 totals 15 residues.

This clonotype was observed a handful of times. The rearrangement links TRBV12-3 or TRBV12-4 to TRBJ1-6; D is undetermined. V gave up 3 bases and J gave up 7 bases, with 10 bases separating them. CDR3 size: 14 residues. The CDR3 protein is CASSFIVKNSPLHF. CDR3 sequence (DNA): TGTGCCAGCAGTTTCATCGTAAAGAATTCACCCCTCCACTTT.

This clonotype was counted ten times or more. The chain has TRBV29-1 and TRBJ2-5; TRBD1 might be the D (6 bases). CDR3 size: 13 residues. V was trimmed by 5 bases and J by 2 bases, leaving 12 bases between them. Per the germline V gene, CDR1 is SQVTM and CDR2 is ANQGSEA. The CDR3 bases are TGCAGCGTTTCGCGGACAGATCAAGAGACCCAGTACTTC. Protein product: CSVSRTDQETQYF.

In DNA, the CDR3 is TGTGCCAGCACCCTTCCGAATCCGGGACAGGGTAAATCCACGGATACGCAGTATTTT. Translating gives CASTLPNPGQGKSTDTQYF. The V and J genes are TRBV28 and TRBJ2-3, with 9 bases fitting TRBD1. The germline CDR1 and CDR2 sequences are MDHEN and SYDVKM. Trimming removed 7 bases from V and 6 bases from J; junction bases left unmatched: 23. The CDR3 consists of 19 residues.

This clonotype came up a few times. This chain uses TRBV12-3 or TRBV12-4 with TRBJ1-1, with D possibly being TRBD1 (6 bases). The CDR3 is made up of 13 amino acids. The germline V and J ends were trimmed by 3 bases and 7 bases, with 12 bases remaining between them. As DNA, the CDR3 is TGTGCCAGCAGTTTCGGGGACACCAATGAAGCTTTCTTT. Encoded protein: CASSFGDTNEAFF.

This clonotype was observed a few times. CDR3 region: CAIRRGAGEETQYF. The CDR3 DNA follows: TGTGCCATCAGGAGGGGGGCAGGGGAAGAGACCCAGTACTTC. This chain uses TRBV10-3 with TRBJ2-5; D might be TRBD1 or TRBD2, each matching 6 bases. The ends were cut back, 6 bases at V and 3 bases at J, with 14 bases in the middle. This CDR3 has 14 residues. Germline assignment: CDR1 ENHRY and CDR2 SYGVKD.

This clonotype was seen only a few times. The genes are TRBV20-1 and TRBJ2-5; D may be TRBD1 (6 bases). The length of the CDR3 is 14 residues. Germline lookup yields CDR1 DFQATT and CDR2 SNEGSKA (reference sequence). The V gene lost 1 base and the J gene lost 5 bases, with 14 bases spanning the gap. This CDR3 is CSARVQGEGETQYF. The CDR3 nucleotides are TGCAGTGCTAGAGTACAGGGAGAGGGCGAGACCCAGTACTTC.

V and J are TRBV20-1 and TRBJ2-3, with a tentative D call TRBD2 (5 bases). The CDR3 totals 13 residues. The V and J ends lost 3 bases and 1 base respectively, with 8 bases between them. Looked up from germline, CDR1 is DFQATT and CDR2 is SNEGSKA (reference sequence). In nucleotides, the CDR3 is TGCAGTGCTAGCGGGATCGGCACAGATACGCAGTATTTT. The encoded protein is CSASGIGTDTQYF.

V is TRBV4-3 and J is TRBJ2-7; no clear D gene. The V gene lost 0 bases and the J gene lost 1 base, with 31 bases spanning the gap. Per the germline V gene, CDR1 is LGHNA and CDR2 is YSLEER. CDR3 size: 22 residues. CDR3 in DNA: TGCGCCAGCAGCCAAGATCTTGATTATTGGCGGCAGCCCCATGGCGTTTCCTACGAGCAGTACTTC. It yields the protein CASSQDLDYWRQPHGVSYEQYF.

The V gene is TRBV20-1, the J gene TRBJ2-1, with D perhaps being TRBD1 or TRBD2 (6 bases each). Germline V gene sequence: CDR1 DFQATT, CDR2 SNEGSKA (reference sequence). The germline V and J ends were trimmed by 0 bases and 7 bases, with 22 bases remaining between them. CDR3 length: 17 amino acids. The CDR3 region has the DNA TGCAGTGCTAGAGATCAGGAAGGGTCCAGAGGGGGGAATGAGCAGTTCTTC. Its translation is CSARDQEGSRGGNEQFF.

J is TRBJ1-2 and V is TRBV14; 10 positions match TRBD1. V was clipped by 4 bases and J by 4 bases; unmatched bases: 6. The V gene's germline CDR1 is SGHDN and CDR2 FVKESK. There are 15 residues in the CDR3. In DNA form, the CDR3 reads TGTGCCAGCAGCCGGACAGGGGGTTCGGGCTATGGCTACACCTTC. Translated, it gives CASSRTGGSGYGYTF.

The rearrangement links TRBV20-1 to TRBJ1-6; D not resolved. Germline loops: CDR1 DFQATT, CDR2 SNEGSKA (reference sequence). V lost 6 bases and J lost 13, with 19 bases in between. The CDR3 is 13 amino acids. CDR3 amino acids: CSAPTSLFEPLHF. The CDR3 DNA reads as TGCAGTGCCCCTACGTCCCTCTTTGAGCCCCTCCACTTT.